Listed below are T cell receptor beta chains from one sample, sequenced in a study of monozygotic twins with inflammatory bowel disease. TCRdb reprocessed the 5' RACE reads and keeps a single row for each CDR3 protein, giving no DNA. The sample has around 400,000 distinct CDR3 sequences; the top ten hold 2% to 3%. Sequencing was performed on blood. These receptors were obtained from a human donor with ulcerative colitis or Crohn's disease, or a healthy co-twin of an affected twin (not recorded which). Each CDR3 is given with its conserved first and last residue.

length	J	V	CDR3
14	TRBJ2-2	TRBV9	CASSVGERTGELFF
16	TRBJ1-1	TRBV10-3	CATGVGGDRGRTEAFF
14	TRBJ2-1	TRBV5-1	CASSPGGNRNEQFF
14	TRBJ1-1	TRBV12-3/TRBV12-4	CASSPGASNTEAFF
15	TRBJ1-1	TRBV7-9	CASSRMGGQGGRAFF
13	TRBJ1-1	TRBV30	CAWNRVANTEAFF
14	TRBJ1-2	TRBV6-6	CASSRGFSNYGYTF
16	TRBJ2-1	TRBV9	CASSPRDSQSYNEQFF
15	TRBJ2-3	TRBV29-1	CSVLPLAGGADTQYF
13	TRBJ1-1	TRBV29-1	CSVEWTVNTEAFF
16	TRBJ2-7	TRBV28	CASSLRPGTGAREQYF
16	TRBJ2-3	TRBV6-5	CASSYLRAGSTDTQYF
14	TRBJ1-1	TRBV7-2	CASSTNSGGTEAFF
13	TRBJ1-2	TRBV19	CASSKTGIRGYTF
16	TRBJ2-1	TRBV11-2	CASSGMKGLPYNEQFF
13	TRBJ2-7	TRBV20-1	CSADPNPRGEQYF
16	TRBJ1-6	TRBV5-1	CASSPGGSTYNSPLHF
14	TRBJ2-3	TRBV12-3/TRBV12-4	CASSRASSTDTQYF
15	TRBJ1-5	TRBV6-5	CASSRTGLSNQPQHF
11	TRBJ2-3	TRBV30	CAWRTTDTQYF